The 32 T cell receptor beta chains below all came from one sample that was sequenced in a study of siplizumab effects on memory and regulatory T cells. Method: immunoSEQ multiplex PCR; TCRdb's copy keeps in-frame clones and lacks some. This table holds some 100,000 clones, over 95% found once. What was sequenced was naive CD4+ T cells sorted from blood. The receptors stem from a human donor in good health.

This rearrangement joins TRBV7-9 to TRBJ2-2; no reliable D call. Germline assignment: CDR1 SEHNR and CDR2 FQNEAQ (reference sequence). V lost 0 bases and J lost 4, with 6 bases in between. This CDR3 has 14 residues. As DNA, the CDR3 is TGTGCCAGCAGCTTAGCCAGCCCCACCGGGGAGCTGTTTTTT. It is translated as CASSLASPTGELFF.

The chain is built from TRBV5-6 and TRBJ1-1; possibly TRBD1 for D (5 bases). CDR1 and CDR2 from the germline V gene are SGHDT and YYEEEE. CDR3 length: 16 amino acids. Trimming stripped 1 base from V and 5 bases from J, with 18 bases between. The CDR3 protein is CASSLILQGWGTEAFF. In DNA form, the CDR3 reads TGTGCCAGCAGCTTGATATTACAAGGGTGGGGGACTGAAGCTTTCTTT.

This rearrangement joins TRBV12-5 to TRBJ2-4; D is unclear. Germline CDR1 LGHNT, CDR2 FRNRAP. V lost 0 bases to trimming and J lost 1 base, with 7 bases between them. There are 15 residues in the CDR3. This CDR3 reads CASGLVLVAKNIQYF. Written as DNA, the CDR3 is TGTGCTAGTGGTTTGGTACTTGTTGCCAAAAACATTCAGTACTTC.

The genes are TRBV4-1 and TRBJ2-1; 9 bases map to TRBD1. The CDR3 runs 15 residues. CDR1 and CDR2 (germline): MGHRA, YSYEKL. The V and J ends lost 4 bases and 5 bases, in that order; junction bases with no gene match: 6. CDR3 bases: TGCGCCAGCAGCCGCCTTGGGGACAGGGACAATGAGCAGTTCTTC. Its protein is CASSRLGDRDNEQFF.

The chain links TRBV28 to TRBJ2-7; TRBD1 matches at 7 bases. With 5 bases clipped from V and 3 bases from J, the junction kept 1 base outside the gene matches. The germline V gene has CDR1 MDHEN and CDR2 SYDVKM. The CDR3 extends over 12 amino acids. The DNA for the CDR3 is TGTGCCAGCAGTCAGGGGGACTACGAGCAGTACTTC. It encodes CASSQGDYEQYF.

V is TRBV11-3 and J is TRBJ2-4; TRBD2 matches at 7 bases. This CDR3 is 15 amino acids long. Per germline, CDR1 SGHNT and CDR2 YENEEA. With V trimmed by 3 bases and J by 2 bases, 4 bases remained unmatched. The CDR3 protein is CASSLGREPKNIQYF. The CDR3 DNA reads TGTGCCAGCAGCTTGGGGAGGGAACCCAAAAACATTCAGTACTTC.

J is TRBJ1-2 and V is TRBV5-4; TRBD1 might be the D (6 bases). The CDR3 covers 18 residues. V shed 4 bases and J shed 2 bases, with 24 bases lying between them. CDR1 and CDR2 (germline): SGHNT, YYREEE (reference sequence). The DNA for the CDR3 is TGTGCCAGCAGCCGCCCCGAGGGGGACCGAGCAGGAAACTATGGCTACACCTTC. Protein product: CASSRPEGDRAGNYGYTF.

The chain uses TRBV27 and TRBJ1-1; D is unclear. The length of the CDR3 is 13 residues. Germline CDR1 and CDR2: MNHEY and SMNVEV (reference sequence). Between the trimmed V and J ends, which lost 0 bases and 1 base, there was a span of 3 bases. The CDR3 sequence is CASSLSRNTEAFF. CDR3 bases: TGTGCCAGCAGTTTATCTCGGAACACTGAAGCTTTCTTT.

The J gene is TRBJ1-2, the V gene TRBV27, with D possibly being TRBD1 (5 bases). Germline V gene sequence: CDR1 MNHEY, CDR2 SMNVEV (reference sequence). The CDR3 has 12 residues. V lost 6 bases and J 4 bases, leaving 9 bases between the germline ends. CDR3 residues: CASRQGLYGYTF. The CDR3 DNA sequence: TGTGCCAGCAGGCAGGGTCTCTATGGCTACACCTTC.

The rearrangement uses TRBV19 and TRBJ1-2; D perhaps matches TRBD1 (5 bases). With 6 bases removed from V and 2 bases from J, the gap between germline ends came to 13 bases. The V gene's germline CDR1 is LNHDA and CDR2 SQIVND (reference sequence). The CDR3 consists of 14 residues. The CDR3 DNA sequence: TGTGCCAGTAGATCCACAGGAATCAACTATGGCTACACCTTC. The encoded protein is CASRSTGINYGYTF.

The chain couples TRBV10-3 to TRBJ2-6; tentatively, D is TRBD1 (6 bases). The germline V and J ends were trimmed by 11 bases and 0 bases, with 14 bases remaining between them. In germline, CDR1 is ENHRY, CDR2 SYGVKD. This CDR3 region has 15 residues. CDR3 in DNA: TGTGCCTCAGGGGACGGACCCTCTGGGGCCAACGTCCTGACTTTC. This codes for CASGDGPSGANVLTF.

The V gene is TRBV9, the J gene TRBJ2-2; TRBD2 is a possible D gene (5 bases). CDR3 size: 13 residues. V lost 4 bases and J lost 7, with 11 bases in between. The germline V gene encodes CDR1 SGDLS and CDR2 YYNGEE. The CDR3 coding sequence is TGTGCCAGCAGCCCTGAGGGAAGCGGGGAGCTGTTTTTT. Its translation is CASSPEGSGELFF.

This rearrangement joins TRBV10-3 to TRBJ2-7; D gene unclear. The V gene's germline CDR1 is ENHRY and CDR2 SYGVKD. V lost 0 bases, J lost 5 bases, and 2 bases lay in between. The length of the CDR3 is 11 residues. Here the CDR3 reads CAISESNEQYF. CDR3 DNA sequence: TGTGCCATCAGTGAGTCAAACGAGCAGTACTTC.

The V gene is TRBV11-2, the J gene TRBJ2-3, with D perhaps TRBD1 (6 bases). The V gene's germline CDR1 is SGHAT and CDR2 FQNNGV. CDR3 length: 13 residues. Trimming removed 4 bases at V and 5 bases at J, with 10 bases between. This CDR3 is CASSSRTEDTQYF. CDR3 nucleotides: TGTGCCAGCAGCTCCAGGACAGAAGATACGCAGTATTTT.

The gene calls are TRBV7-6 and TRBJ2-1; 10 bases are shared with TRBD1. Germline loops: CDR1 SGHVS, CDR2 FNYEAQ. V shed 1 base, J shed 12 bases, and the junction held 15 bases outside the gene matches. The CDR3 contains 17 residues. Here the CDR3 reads CASSLEPGQGPRGGQFF. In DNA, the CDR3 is TGTGCCAGCAGCTTAGAGCCGGGACAGGGGCCGCGGGGCGGGCAGTTCTTC.

The CDR3: CASSLMASVWYNEQFF. The CDR3, as DNA: TGCGCCAGCAGCTTGATGGCCTCGGTCTGGTACAATGAGCAGTTCTTC. This chain links TRBV5-1 with TRBJ2-1, with no clear D. The CDR3 consists of 16 residues. Germline V CDR1 and CDR2: SGHRS, YFSETQ. V was pared by 1 base and J by 4 bases, with 15 bases between.

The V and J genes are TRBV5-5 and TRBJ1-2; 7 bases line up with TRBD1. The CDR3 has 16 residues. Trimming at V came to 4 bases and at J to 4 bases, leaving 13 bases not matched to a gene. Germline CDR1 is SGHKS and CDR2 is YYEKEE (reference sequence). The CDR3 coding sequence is TGTGCCAGCAGCCCCGCGGGACAGCCAAACGTCTATGGCTACACCTTC. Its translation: CASSPAGQPNVYGYTF. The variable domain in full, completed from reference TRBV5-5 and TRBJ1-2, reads DAGVTQSPTHLIKTRGQQVTLRCSPISGHKSVSWYQQVLGQGPQFIFQYYEKEERGRGNFPDRFSARQFPNYSSELNVNALLLGDSALYLCASSPAGQPNVYGYTFGSGTRLTVV.

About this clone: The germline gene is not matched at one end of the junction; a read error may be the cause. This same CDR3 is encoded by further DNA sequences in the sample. The CDR3 DNA is TGTGCCAGCAGCCTATTAGGGGGTAGCACAGATACGCAATATTTT. It translates to CASSLLGGSTDTQYF. The V call is TRBV7-3, the J call TRBJ2-3, with TRBD1 as a possible D gene (6 bases). This CDR3 has 15 amino acids. Per the germline V gene, CDR1 is SGHTA and CDR2 is FQGTGA.

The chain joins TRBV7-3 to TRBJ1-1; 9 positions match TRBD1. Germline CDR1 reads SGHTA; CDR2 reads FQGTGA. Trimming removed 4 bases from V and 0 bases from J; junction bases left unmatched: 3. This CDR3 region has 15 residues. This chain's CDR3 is CASSSGTGLNTEAFF. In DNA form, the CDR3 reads TGTGCCAGCAGCTCAGGGACAGGGCTGAACACTGAAGCTTTCTTT.

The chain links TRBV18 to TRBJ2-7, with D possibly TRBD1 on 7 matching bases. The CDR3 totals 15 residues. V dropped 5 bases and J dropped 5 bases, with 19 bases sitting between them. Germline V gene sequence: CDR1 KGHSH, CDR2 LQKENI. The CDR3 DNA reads TGTGCCAGCTCAATTCCCAGGGGGGTAACTAACGAGCAGTACTTC. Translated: CASSIPRGVTNEQYF.

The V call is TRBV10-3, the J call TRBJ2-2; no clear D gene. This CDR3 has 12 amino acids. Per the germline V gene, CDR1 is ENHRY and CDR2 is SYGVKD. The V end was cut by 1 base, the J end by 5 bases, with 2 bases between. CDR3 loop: CAISELTGELFF. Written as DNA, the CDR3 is TGTGCCATCAGTGAGTTAACCGGGGAGCTGTTTTTT.

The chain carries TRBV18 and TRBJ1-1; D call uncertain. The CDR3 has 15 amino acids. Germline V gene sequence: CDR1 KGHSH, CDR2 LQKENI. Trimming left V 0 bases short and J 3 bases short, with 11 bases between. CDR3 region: CASSPPEMPDTEAFF. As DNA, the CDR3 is TGTGCCAGCTCACCACCGGAAATGCCCGACACTGAAGCTTTCTTT.

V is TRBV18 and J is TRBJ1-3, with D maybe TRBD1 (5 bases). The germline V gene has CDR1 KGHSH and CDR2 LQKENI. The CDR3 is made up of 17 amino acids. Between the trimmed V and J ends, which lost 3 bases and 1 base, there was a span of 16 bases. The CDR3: CASSPFARENSGNTIYF. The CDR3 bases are TGTGCCAGCTCACCTTTCGCCAGGGAAAATTCTGGAAACACCATATATTTT.

The CDR3 spells CAGIIGQPGGYTF. Here the CDR3 DNA reads TGTGCCGGGATCATAGGACAGCCCGGCGGCTACACCTTC. The V gene is TRBV11-3, the J gene TRBJ1-2; TRBD1 is a possible D gene (6 bases). Trimming took 11 bases from V and 8 from J, leaving 21 bases between them. CDR3 length: 13 amino acids. Germline V gene sequence: CDR1 SGHNT, CDR2 YENEEA.

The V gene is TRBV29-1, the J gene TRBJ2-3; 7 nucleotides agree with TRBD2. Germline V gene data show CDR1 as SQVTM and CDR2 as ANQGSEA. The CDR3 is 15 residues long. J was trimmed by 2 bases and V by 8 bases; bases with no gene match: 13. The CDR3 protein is CSSSDPGTITDTQYF. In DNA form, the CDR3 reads TGCAGCTCCAGCGACCCTGGGACTATCACAGATACGCAGTATTTT.

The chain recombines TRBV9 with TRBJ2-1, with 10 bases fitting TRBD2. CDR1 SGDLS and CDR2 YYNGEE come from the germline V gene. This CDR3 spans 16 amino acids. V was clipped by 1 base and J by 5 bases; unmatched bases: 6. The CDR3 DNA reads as TGTGCCAGCAGCGTAAGGACTAGCGGATCAAACAATGAGCAGTTCTTC. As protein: CASSVRTSGSNNEQFF.

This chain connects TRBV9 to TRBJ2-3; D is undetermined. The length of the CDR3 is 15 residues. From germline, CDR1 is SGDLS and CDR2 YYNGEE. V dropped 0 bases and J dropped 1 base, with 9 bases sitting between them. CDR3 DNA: TGTGCCAGCAGCGTAGCTGAACGAGGCACAGATACGCAGTATTTT. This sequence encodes CASSVAERGTDTQYF.

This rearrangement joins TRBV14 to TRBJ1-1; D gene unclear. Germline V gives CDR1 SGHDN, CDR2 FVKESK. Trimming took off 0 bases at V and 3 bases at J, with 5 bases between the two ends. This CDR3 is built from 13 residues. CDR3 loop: CASSQDGYTEAFF. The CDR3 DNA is TGTGCCAGCAGCCAAGACGGGTACACTGAAGCTTTCTTT.

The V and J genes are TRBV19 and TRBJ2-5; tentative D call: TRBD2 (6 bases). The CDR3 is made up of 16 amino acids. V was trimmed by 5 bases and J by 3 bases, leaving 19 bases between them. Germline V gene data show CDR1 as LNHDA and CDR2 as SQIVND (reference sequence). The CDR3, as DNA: TGTGCCAGTAGTGTCGGGACTCCCGCCTTGAAAGAGACCCAGTACTTC. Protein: CASSVGTPALKETQYF.

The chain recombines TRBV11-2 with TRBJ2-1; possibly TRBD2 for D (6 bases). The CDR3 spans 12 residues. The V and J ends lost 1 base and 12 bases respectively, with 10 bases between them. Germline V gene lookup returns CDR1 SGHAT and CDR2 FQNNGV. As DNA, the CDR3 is TGTGCCAGCAGCTTAGTAGTGGGGGGGCAGTTCTTC. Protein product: CASSLVVGGQFF.

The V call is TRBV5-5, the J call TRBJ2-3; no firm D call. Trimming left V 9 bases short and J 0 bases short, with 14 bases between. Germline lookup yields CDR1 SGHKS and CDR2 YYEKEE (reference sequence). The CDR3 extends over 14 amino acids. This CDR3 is CATNPLISTDTQYF. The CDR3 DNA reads TGTGCCACAAACCCCTTGATTAGCACAGATACGCAGTATTTT.

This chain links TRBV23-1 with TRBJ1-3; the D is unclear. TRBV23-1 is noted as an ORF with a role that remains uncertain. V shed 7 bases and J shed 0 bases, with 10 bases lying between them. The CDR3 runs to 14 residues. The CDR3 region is CASTRQISGNTIYF. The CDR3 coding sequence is TGCGCCAGCACCCGGCAGATCTCTGGAAACACCATATATTTT.